This TCR beta chain was sequenced during a study of post-analysis software for immune sequencing data. The TCR beta cDNA libraries carried unique molecular identifiers. MiXCR, run by TCRdb on the PCR reads, gives a single entry per CDR3 protein. This table has under 900,000 distinct CDR3 sequences, around 53% appearing once. Findings of the study overall: The study found TRBV5-6, TRBV5-1 and TRBV20-1 among a few TRBV segments more frequent in patients than controls.

The length of the CDR3 is 12 residues. Germline V gene lookup returns CDR1 SGHRS and CDR2 YFSETQ. This clonotype has at least ten counts. Its target is not known. The junction does not match germline at one end; this may be a read error. Input material: blood. This sequence joins TRBV5-1 and TRBJ2-7; no clear D gene. This TCR was sampled from a girl between 10 and 17 years old with multiple sclerosis. CDR3 in DNA: TGTGCCAGCAGCCCTGGGTTCTACGAGCAGTACTTC. As protein: CASSPGFYEQYF.